A single sample is the source of the 24 T cell receptor beta chains below, sequenced in a study of T-cell memory formation after mild COVID-19. A single record per CDR3 protein comes from TCRdb applying MiXCR to the 5' RACE reads. The table lists some 350,000 distinct CDR3 sequences, roughly 13% of them singletons, with roughly 23% in the top ten. The sequencing input was PBMCs or a T cell subset sorted from them (not recorded which). All receptors come from a man between 18 and 29 years old who had mild COVID-19 (a few samples of this study predate the infection). Cell type and time point are not known.

This clonotype was picked up a small number of times. The chain combines TRBV5-6 with TRBJ1-2, with 7 bases that match TRBD1. There are 16 residues in the CDR3. V shed 7 bases and J 4 bases; nucleotides not matched to a gene: 16. Germline loops: CDR1 SGHDT, CDR2 YYEEEE. DNA of the CDR3: TGTGCCAGCCTGCAGGGGGAAAAAGGCACTCTCTATGGCTACACCTTC. Its translation is CASLQGEKGTLYGYTF.

This clonotype has more than one count but fewer than ten. The rearrangement uses TRBV5-1 and TRBJ1-1; D is undetermined. Trimming took 4 bases from V and 0 from J, leaving 13 bases between them. The CDR3 spans 15 residues. Germline V gene data show CDR1 as SGHRS and CDR2 as YFSETQ. The CDR3 DNA sequence: TGCGCCAGCAGCGAGCCGGGTATTTTGAACACTGAAGCTTTCTTT. The encoded protein is CASSEPGILNTEAFF.

In this sample, this clonotype turned up a few times. The J gene is TRBJ2-7, the V gene TRBV6-2 or TRBV6-3; possibly TRBD1 for D (5 bases). The CDR3 is 15 residues long. Germline V gene lookup returns CDR1 MNHEY and CDR2 SVGEGT. Trimming took 2 bases from V and 8 from J, leaving 19 bases between them. CDR3 protein: CASSYIRTPDVKQYF. CDR3 DNA sequence: TGTGCCAGCAGTTACATCCGGACACCAGACGTGAAGCAGTACTTC.

The chain uses TRBV7-9 and TRBJ1-1, with a weak D call TRBD1 (6 bases). Trimming removed 1 base from V and 10 bases from J, with 16 bases in between. The CDR3 extends over 14 amino acids. Germline lookup yields CDR1 SEHNR and CDR2 FQNEAQ (reference sequence). In DNA, the CDR3 is TGTGCCAGCAGCTTAGGCGGGGGGCTACTGGGAGCTTTCTTT. It encodes CASSLGGGLLGAFF. Drawing the rest from reference TRBV7-9 and TRBJ1-1, the complete variable domain is DTGVSQNPRHKITKRGQNVTFRCDPISEHNRLYWYRQTLGQGPEFLTYFQNEAQLEKSRLLSDRFSAERPKGSFSTLEIQRTEQGDSAMYLCASSLGGGLLGAFFGQGTRLTVV.

CDR3 sequence: CASKNPGGIQYF. For the CDR3, the DNA is TGTGCCAGCAAAAATCCGGGGGGAATTCAGTACTTC. V and J are TRBV6-5 and TRBJ2-4; TRBD2 agrees at 7 bases. The germline V gene has CDR1 MNHEY and CDR2 SVGAGI. V lost 7 bases to trimming and J lost 10 bases; unmatched junction nucleotides: 7. CDR3 length: 12 amino acids.

This clonotype was seen more than once but under ten times. This sequence joins TRBV5-6 and TRBJ2-3; 7 bases match TRBD1. The CDR3 has 17 amino acids. Germline CDR1 is SGHDT and CDR2 is YYEEEE. The J segment lost 4 bases and the V segment lost 4 bases, leaving 15 bases of the junction unmatched. The CDR3 loop reads CASSGTGTATWADTQYF. For the CDR3, the DNA is TGTGCCAGCAGCGGGACCGGGACAGCCACCTGGGCAGATACGCAGTATTTT. The full variable domain, in which reference TRBV5-6 and TRBJ2-3 provide the parts outside the CDR3, is DAGVTQSPTHLIKTRGQQVTLRCSPKSGHDTVSWYQQALGQGPQFIFQYYEEEERQRGNFPDRFSGHQFPNYSSELNVNALLLGDSALYLCASSGTGTATWADTQYFGPGTRLTVL.

This clonotype turned up a few times. The CDR3 spells CASSQGNGGSWEQYV. As DNA, the CDR3 is TGCGCCAGCAGCCAAGGTAACGGGGGTTCGTGGGAGCAGTACGTC. The chain has TRBV4-1 and TRBJ2-7; perhaps TRBD2 as D (6 bases). Germline assignment: CDR1 MGHRA and CDR2 YSYEKL. The CDR3 has 15 amino acids. V lost 1 base and J 7 bases, leaving 17 bases between the germline ends.

This clonotype was observed a handful of times. The chain has TRBV5-1 and TRBJ2-7; the match to TRBD2 covers 8 bases. The length of the CDR3 is 15 residues. In germline, CDR1 is SGHRS, CDR2 YFSETQ. With V trimmed by 5 bases and J by 6 bases, 13 bases remained unmatched. The CDR3 protein is CASRLPGLELGEQYF. As DNA, the CDR3 is TGCGCCAGCAGGCTTCCGGGACTAGAGTTGGGCGAGCAGTACTTC.

Only a few counts were recorded for this clonotype. The chain joins TRBV14 to TRBJ1-1; D is undetermined. V gave up 4 bases and J gave up 5 bases, with 8 bases separating them. The CDR3 totals 12 residues. Germline loops: CDR1 SGHDN, CDR2 FVKESK. The CDR3 reads CASSPRRTEAFF. Here the CDR3 DNA reads TGTGCCAGCAGCCCGAGAAGGACTGAAGCTTTCTTT.

This clonotype was observed a handful of times. The chain has TRBV2 and TRBJ2-3, with D perhaps assigned TRBD1 or TRBD2 (5 bases each). The ends were cut back, 6 bases at V and 5 bases at J, with 21 bases in the middle. Germline V gene data show CDR1 as SNHLY and CDR2 as FYNNEI. This CDR3 region has 16 residues. CDR3 nucleotide sequence: TGTGCCAGCAGACGATGGGTCGGGGCGACAGTAGATACGCAGTATTTT. This translates into CASRRWVGATVDTQYF. Combining the CDR3 with reference TRBV2 and TRBJ2-3 gives the whole variable domain EPEVTQTPSHQVTQMGQEVILRCVPISNHLYFYWYRQILGQKVEFLVSFYNNEISEKSEIFDDQFSVERPDGSNFTLKIRSTKLEDSAMYFCASRRWVGATVDTQYFGPGTRLTVL.

CDR3 nucleotide sequence: TGTGCCAGCACCCCGGGGAGTCAGCCCCAGCATTTT. Its protein product is CASTPGSQPQHF. The chain couples TRBV6-2 or TRBV6-3 to TRBJ1-5; no clear D gene. Germline loops: CDR1 MNHEY, CDR2 SVGEGT. The V end lost 7 bases, the J end lost 6 bases, and 10 bases lay between the germline ends. The CDR3 totals 12 residues.

The rearrangement uses TRBV11-3 and TRBJ2-1; perhaps TRBD1 as D (5 bases). The germline V and J ends were trimmed by 5 bases and 9 bases, with 17 bases remaining between them. This CDR3 region has 14 residues. Germline CDR1 SGHNT, CDR2 YENEEA. As DNA, the CDR3 is TGTGCCAGCAGCGTCGGAAGAGGTAGGGGTGAGCAGTTCTTC. This gives the protein CASSVGRGRGEQFF.

This chain joins TRBV5-1 and TRBJ2-5; the match to TRBD1 covers 7 bases. The CDR3 is 16 residues long. From germline, CDR1 is SGHRS and CDR2 YFSETQ. Germline trimming cut 3 bases from V and 5 bases from J; bases unmatched to any gene: 13. Written as DNA, the CDR3 is TGCGCCAGCAGCTCAACACAGGGGCGGTGGTTCGAGACCCAGTACTTC. Residues: CASSSTQGRWFETQYF.

This clonotype was found many times. CDR3 protein: CASSLGRYNEQFF. The CDR3 DNA sequence: TGTGCCAGCAGCTTAGGACGGTACAATGAGCAGTTCTTC. This chain uses TRBV11-2 with TRBJ2-1; D is unclear. CDR1 is SGHAT, CDR2 FQNNGV, per germline. The CDR3 is made up of 13 amino acids. The V and J ends lost 1 base and 4 bases respectively, with 5 bases between them.

The chain combines TRBV13 with TRBJ2-5; no definite D call. Germline V gives CDR1 PRHDT, CDR2 FYEKMQ (reference sequence). V lost 1 base, J lost 5 bases, and 8 bases lay in between. The CDR3 is 13 amino acids. CDR3 sequence (DNA): TGTGCCAGCAGCTTAGAGCAGAGGGAGACCCAGTACTTC. Residues: CASSLEQRETQYF.

This clonotype was detected a few times. V gene TRBV6-2 or TRBV6-3 combines with J gene TRBJ2-5, with D perhaps TRBD2 (6 bases). This CDR3 is built from 15 residues. V shed 2 bases and J shed 2 bases, with 12 bases lying between them. CDR1 is MNHEY, CDR2 SVGEGT, per germline. CDR3 DNA sequence: TGTGCCAGCAGTTACCCGACTAGACAACAAGAGACCCAGTACTTC. Amino acids: CASSYPTRQQETQYF.

Note on this clonotype: The CDR3 carries no conserved terminal phenylalanine or tryptophan, so it likely arises from a read error. The chain combines TRBV6-5 with TRBJ2-7, with 10 bases aligning to TRBD1. Germline V gene lookup returns CDR1 MNHEY and CDR2 SVGAGI. The CDR3 extends over 15 amino acids. The V gene end was trimmed by 4 bases and the J gene end by 2 bases; junction bases not matched to a gene: 5. The CDR3 DNA follows: TGTGCCAGCAGTTCGACAGGGGGCGCGGCCTACGAGCAGTACATC. Its protein is CASSSTGGAAYEQYI.

This clonotype occurred a few times. The V gene is TRBV20-1, the J gene TRBJ2-5; perhaps D is TRBD1 or TRBD2 (5 bases each). V was clipped by 1 base and J by 5 bases, with 8 bases between them. Germline lookup yields CDR1 DFQATT and CDR2 SNEGSKA (reference sequence). This CDR3 comprises 12 residues. The CDR3 bases are TGCAGTGCTAGAGCCGGGGCTGAGACCCAGTACTTC. Translation: CSARAGAETQYF.

Here the CDR3 DNA reads TGCAGTGCTCTCTCTGGGGCCAACGTCCTGACTTTC. This encodes CSALSGANVLTF. The gene calls are TRBV20-1 and TRBJ2-6; D is unclear. Germline-derived CDR1 and CDR2 are DFQATT and SNEGSKA (reference sequence). The CDR3 contains 12 residues. Trimming cost V 5 bases and J 0 bases, with 2 bases left between them.

This clonotype was observed at least ten times. The gene calls are TRBV12-3 or TRBV12-4 and TRBJ2-5; D not certain. The CDR3 is 14 residues long. V was cut by 7 bases and J by 5 bases, with 17 bases left in between. DNA of the CDR3: TGTGCCAGCACCCTCGAGTTAGGGTGGGAGACCCAGTACTTC. This translates into CASTLELGWETQYF.

In DNA, the CDR3 is TGTGCCATCAGTGAGTCGAGTCAGTATGGCTACACCTTC. The encoded protein is CAISESSQYGYTF. The chain couples TRBV10-3 to TRBJ1-2; D unresolved. The CDR3 consists of 13 residues. V lost 0 bases, J lost 5 bases, and 7 bases lay in between. CDR1 is ENHRY, CDR2 SYGVKD, per germline.

The table lists this clonotype with many counts. The chain couples TRBV29-1 to TRBJ1-5; D remains ambiguous. CDR1 is SQVTM and CDR2 is ANQGSEA in the germline V gene. This CDR3 comprises 14 residues. V was pared by 0 bases and J by 2 bases, with 8 bases between. CDR3 amino acids: CSVEESGGNQPQHF. The CDR3 DNA reads as TGCAGCGTTGAAGAAAGCGGGGGCAATCAGCCCCAGCATTTT.

This clonotype appeared a few times. V gene TRBV6-2 or TRBV6-3 combines with J gene TRBJ2-5; 9 nucleotides agree with TRBD2. The germline CDR1 and CDR2 sequences are MNHEY and SVGEGT. The CDR3 consists of 14 residues. Trimming cost V 8 bases and J 6 bases; bases outside gene matches: 10. CDR3 sequence: CASRMRGGPQTQYF. For the CDR3, the DNA is TGTGCCAGCCGCATGCGGGGGGGCCCACAGACCCAGTACTTC.

The genes are TRBV2 and TRBJ2-1; 11 bases map to TRBD2. V shed 10 bases, J shed 5 bases, and the junction held 7 bases outside the gene matches. The germline gives CDR1 SNHLY, CDR2 FYNNEI. CDR3 length: 14 residues. The CDR3 sequence: CANHGTSGDNEQFF. The CDR3 coding sequence is TGTGCCAACCACGGGACTAGCGGCGACAATGAGCAGTTCTTC.